This entry concerns a single T cell receptor beta chain. CDR1 is SGHNT and CDR2 is YENEEA in the germline V gene. The CDR3 is made up of 15 amino acids. Trimming removed 0 bases from V and 6 bases from J, with 12 bases in between. PCR was performed using 60 Vbeta and 13 Jbeta primers. Assay used: immunoSEQ multiplex PCR; TCRdb lists only in-frame clones, some missing. This table has around 97,000 clones, around 79% appearing once. The data are from a study of cytomegalovirus exposure and HLA in healthy donors. The sequence derives from a man in his fifties in good health and CMV-seropositive. The specimen sequenced was PBMCs. The rearrangement uses TRBV11-3 and TRBJ1-3; maybe TRBD1 (5 bases). The CDR3 DNA follows: TGTGCCAGCAGCTTAGATTCGGCAGGGCCAAACACCATATATTTT. This gives the protein CASSLDSAGPNTIYF.